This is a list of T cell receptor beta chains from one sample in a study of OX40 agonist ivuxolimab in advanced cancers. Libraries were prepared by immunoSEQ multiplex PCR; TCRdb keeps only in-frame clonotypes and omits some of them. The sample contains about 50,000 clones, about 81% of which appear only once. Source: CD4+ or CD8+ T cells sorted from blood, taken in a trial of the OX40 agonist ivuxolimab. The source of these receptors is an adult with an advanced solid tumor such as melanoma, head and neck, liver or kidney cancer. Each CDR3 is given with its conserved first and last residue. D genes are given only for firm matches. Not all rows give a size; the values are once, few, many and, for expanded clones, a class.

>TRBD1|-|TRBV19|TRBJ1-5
TGTGCCAGTAGTATAAGACAGGGTGATCGGAATCAGCCCCAGCATTTT
CASSIRQGDRNQPQHF
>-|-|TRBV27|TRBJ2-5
TGTGCCAGCAGTTTGAGTGGTAGGGGGACCCAGTACTTC
CASSLSGRGTQYF
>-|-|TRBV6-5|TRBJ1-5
TGTGCCAGCAGTTCCGGAAATCAGCCCCAGCATTTT
CASSSGNQPQHF
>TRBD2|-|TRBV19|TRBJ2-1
TGTGCCAGTAGCAGCGGGGGGTGGGATGAGCAGTTCTTC
CASSSGGWDEQFF
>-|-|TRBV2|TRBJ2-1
TGTGCCAGCAATCCCTACAATGAGCAGTTCTTC
CASNPYNEQFF
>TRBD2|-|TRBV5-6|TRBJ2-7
TGTGCCAGCAGCCCAACGGTGGGGAGCGGGGGGAGGAAGGAGCAGTACTTC
CASSPTVGSGGRKEQYF
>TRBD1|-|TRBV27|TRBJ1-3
TGTGCCAGCAGTCCCAGGGCAGGGGGGGGAAACACCATATATTTT
CASSPRAGGGNTIYF
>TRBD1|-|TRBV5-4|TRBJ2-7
TGTGCCAGCAGCTTTTGGCCGAGGACAGGGGAGTACGAGCAGTACTTC
CASSFWPRTGEYEQYF
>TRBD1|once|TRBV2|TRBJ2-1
TGTGCCAGCAGTTTAAGCCTTCCGGGACAGGGGAGCGATGAGCAGTTCTTC
CASSLSLPGQGSDEQFF
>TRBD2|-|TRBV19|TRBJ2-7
TGTGCCAGTAGTATAGATTCTAGCGGTATCTCCTACGAGCAGTACTTC
CASSIDSSGISYEQYF
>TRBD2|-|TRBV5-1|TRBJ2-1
TGCGCCAGCAGCTTGGGGACTAGCGGGTCCAATGAGCAGTTCTTC
CASSLGTSGSNEQFF
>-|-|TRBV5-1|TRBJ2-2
TGCGCCAGCAGCTTGGAAGCCAGGGCGGGACCCGGGGAGCTGTTTTTT
CASSLEARAGPGELFF
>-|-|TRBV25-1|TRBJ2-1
TGTGCCAGCAGCGCGACCGGGACACGCTACAATGAGCAGTTCTTC
CASSATGTRYNEQFF
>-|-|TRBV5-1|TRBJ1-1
TGCGCCAGCAGCTTGGATTTGAACACTGAAGCTTTCTTT
CASSLDLNTEAFF
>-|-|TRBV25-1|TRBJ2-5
TGTGCCAGCATCAACTGGGGGAACGAAGAGACCCAGTACTTC
CASINWGNEETQYF
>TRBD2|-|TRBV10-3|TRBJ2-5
TGTGCCATCAGTGAGTCGGGAGGGGAGACCCAGTACTTC
CAISESGGETQYF
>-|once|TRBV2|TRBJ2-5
TGTGCCAGCAGTACGGGATGGGAGACCCAGTACTTC
CASSTGWETQYF
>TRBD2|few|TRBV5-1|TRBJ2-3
TGCGCCAGCACCCGAGTAGCGGGAGCCGATACGCAGTATTTT
CASTRVAGADTQYF